The 2 T cell receptor beta chains below all came from one sample that was sequenced in a study of T cells in localized non-small cell lung cancer. The protocol was immunoSEQ multiplex PCR, while the TCRdb copy is restricted to in-frame clones and leaves out a portion. The sample consists of 30,000 to 40,000 clones, 75% to 90% of them appearing once. Here the sequenced sample was peripheral blood mononuclear cells, taken before any cancer treatment. Source of these receptors: a male donor at least 60 years old with stage II lung adenocarcinoma.

The chain has TRBV28 and TRBJ1-2, with D maybe TRBD1 (5 bases). Germline V lookup: CDR1 MDHEN, CDR2 SYDVKM. This CDR3 contains 14 residues. V was clipped by 3 bases and J by 2 bases, with 10 bases between them. CDR3 bases: TGTGCCAGCAGTTTGGGACTCTCCAACTATGGCTACACCTTC. This translates into CASSLGLSNYGYTF.

V is TRBV11-3 and J is TRBJ2-7, with D unresolved. Trimming took off 1 base at V and 0 bases at J, with 7 bases between the two ends. Germline V lookup: CDR1 SGHNT, CDR2 YENEEA. The CDR3 runs 14 residues. The CDR3 DNA reads TGTGCCAGCAGCTTAGTGAGGAGCTCCTACGAGCAGTACTTC. Translated: CASSLVRSSYEQYF.